The 20 T cell receptor beta chains in this list originate from one sample, sequenced in a study of blood T cell repertoires in COVID-19. Sequenced by immunoSEQ multiplex PCR; TCRdb stores in-frame clones only, minus some. Here the sample spans about 400,000 clones, over 75% being singletons. The source material was PBMCs or T cells enriched from blood (not recorded which). These receptors were obtained from a woman in her 40s with acute COVID-19.

The rearrangement links TRBV12-3 or TRBV12-4 to TRBJ1-2; tentatively, D is TRBD1 (6 bases). The length of the CDR3 is 13 residues. V was trimmed by 7 bases and J by 6 bases, leaving 15 bases between them. This chain's CDR3 is CASNPGRGHGYTF. The DNA for the CDR3 is TGTGCCAGCAACCCAGGCAGGGGACATGGCTACACCTTC.

V usage is TRBV5-1 and J usage is TRBJ2-1; 11 bases line up with TRBD1. The CDR3 spans 16 residues. The V segment lost 0 bases and the J segment 4 bases; nucleotides outside the gene matches: 3. CDR1 and CDR2 from the germline V gene are SGHRS and YFSETQ. As DNA, the CDR3 is TGCGCCAGCAGCTTGGGGACAGGGGGCCAGTACAATGAGCAGTTCTTC. This encodes CASSLGTGGQYNEQFF.

The genes are TRBV7-9 and TRBJ2-7; D possibly corresponds to TRBD1 (6 bases). The CDR3 extends over 15 amino acids. The V gene lost 5 bases and the J gene lost 0 bases, with 14 bases spanning the gap. Germline assignment: CDR1 SEHNR and CDR2 FQNEAQ (reference sequence). Here the CDR3 reads CASSPRQGTSYEQYF. In nucleotides, the CDR3 is TGTGCCAGCAGCCCAAGGCAGGGGACCTCCTACGAGCAGTACTTC.

This chain uses TRBV6-1 with TRBJ1-4; D not resolved. Trimming pared 2 bases from V and 7 bases from J, leaving 11 bases between. The length of the CDR3 is 14 residues. Germline CDR1 MNHNS, CDR2 SASEGT. Written as DNA, the CDR3 is TGTGCCAGCAGTGAAACTCGAATGCGTGAAAAACTGTTTTTT. Its translation is CASSETRMREKLFF.

This rearrangement joins TRBV7-9 to TRBJ2-7, with D possibly being TRBD1 (6 bases). CDR3 length: 17 amino acids. V shed 0 bases and J shed 0 bases, with 15 bases lying between them. Per the germline V gene, CDR1 is SEHNR and CDR2 is FQNEAQ (reference sequence). CDR3 protein: CASSLALLRDNSYEQYF. The CDR3 DNA follows: TGTGCCAGCAGCTTAGCCCTACTCCGGGACAACTCCTACGAGCAGTACTTC.

The DNA for the CDR3 is TGTGCCAGCAGCCCCTTGGCCTCCGAGCCAGGGGAGACCCAGTACTTC. This encodes CASSPLASEPGETQYF. The rearrangement joins TRBV7-7 to TRBJ2-5; D may be TRBD1 (5 bases). The CDR3 contains 16 residues. Looked up from germline, CDR1 is SSHAT and CDR2 is FNYEAQ (reference sequence). The germline V and J ends were trimmed by 5 bases and 5 bases, with 21 bases remaining between them.

This clone occurred a few times. V and J are TRBV2 and TRBJ1-1; 7 positions agree with TRBD1. The CDR3 contains 17 residues. CDR1 and CDR2 (germline): SNHLY, FYNNEI. Losses at the gene ends were 4 bases for V and 1 base for J; bases not matched to a gene: 12. CDR3 DNA: TGTGCCAGCAGTGTATTTAAGGCTGAGGGGGCGAACACTGAAGCTTTCTTT. Encoded protein: CASSVFKAEGANTEAFF.

In DNA form, the CDR3 reads TGTGCTAGTGCCAACCAGGTGTCCGGGGATGAGCAGTTCTTC. Translated: CASANQVSGDEQFF. The chain couples TRBV12-5 to TRBJ2-1, with D possibly being TRBD2 (5 bases). V was cut by 7 bases and J by 8 bases, with 18 bases left in between. Germline values: CDR1 LGHNT, CDR2 FRNRAP. The CDR3 consists of 14 residues.

The CDR3 spells CASSLESGSGNTIYF. The CDR3 DNA reads as TGCGCCAGCAGCTTGGAGAGTGGGAGCGGAAACACCATATATTTT. The rearrangement links TRBV5-1 to TRBJ1-3; no clear D gene. The V and J ends lost 0 bases and 4 bases respectively, with 11 bases between them. This CDR3 has 15 residues. Germline V gene data show CDR1 as SGHRS and CDR2 as YFSETQ.

The chain uses TRBV6-5 and TRBJ2-3; 8 positions match TRBD1. Germline V gene sequence: CDR1 MNHEY, CDR2 SVGAGI. This CDR3 comprises 14 residues. Trimming took 6 bases from V and 3 from J; bases not matched to a gene: 5. Written as DNA, the CDR3 is TGTGCCAGCAGGTCCGGACAGGGAACAGATACGCAGTATTTT. It specifies CASRSGQGTDTQYF.

V is TRBV11-3 and J is TRBJ2-3, with a tentative D call TRBD2 (5 bases). Trimming took 2 bases from V and 3 from J, leaving 12 bases between them. The CDR3 is 15 amino acids. Germline CDR1 and CDR2: SGHNT and YENEEA. CDR3 amino acids: CASSLRARTTDTQYF. The CDR3 DNA is TGTGCCAGCAGCTTAAGGGCCCGGACTACAGATACGCAGTATTTT.

The chain has TRBV4-1 and TRBJ1-2; TRBD1 matches at 7 bases. The CDR3 totals 15 residues. J gave up 13 bases and V 1 base, and 15 bases lay outside the gene matches. Germline CDR1 is MGHRA and CDR2 is YSYEKL. CDR3 in DNA: TGCGCCAGCAGCCAAGTCTCCGGGACAGTAAGACCCCGCACCTTC. Translated: CASSQVSGTVRPRTF.

This clone was picked up a small number of times. The chain combines TRBV3-1 (or the pseudogene TRBV3-2) with TRBJ2-7, with 7 positions matching TRBD1. CDR1 and CDR2 from the germline V gene are LGHDT and YNNKEL (reference sequence). With 0 bases clipped from V and 2 bases from J, the junction kept 4 bases outside the gene matches. The CDR3 is made up of 15 amino acids. DNA of the CDR3: TGTGCCAGCAGCCAAGATTCCAGGGGGACCTACGAGCAGTACTTC. As protein: CASSQDSRGTYEQYF.

This clone showed up just once. The chain uses TRBV27 and TRBJ1-6; D not certain. Germline assignment: CDR1 MNHEY and CDR2 SMNVEV (reference sequence). CDR3 length equals 11 residues. V lost 10 bases to trimming and J lost 7 bases, with 8 bases between them. The CDR3 DNA sequence: TGTGCCACCCTTGGCAATTCACCCCTCCACTTT. Its protein product is CATLGNSPLHF.

The chain combines TRBV6-5 with TRBJ1-2, with D unclear. Germline CDR1 is MNHEY and CDR2 is SVGAGI. This CDR3 is 13 amino acids long. The V gene lost 2 bases and the J gene lost 5 bases, with 9 bases spanning the gap. CDR3 sequence reads: CASSYLREYGYTF. The CDR3 DNA reads TGTGCCAGCAGTTACCTTCGGGAGTATGGCTACACCTTC.

V gene TRBV7-9 combines with J gene TRBJ2-5, with 7 bases lining up with TRBD1. Germline-derived CDR1 and CDR2 are SEHNR and FQNEAQ (reference sequence). V trimming: 4 bases; J trimming: 2 bases; junction bases outside the gene matches: 7. The CDR3 spans 15 residues. CDR3 coding DNA: TGTGCCAGCAGCTCAACGGGACAGACACAAGAGACCCAGTACTTC. Translated: CASSSTGQTQETQYF.

The V and J genes are TRBV30 and TRBJ2-3, with D perhaps matching TRBD2 (5 bases). Germline V gives CDR1 GTSNPN, CDR2 SVGIG (reference sequence). Trimming left V 0 bases short and J 4 bases short, with 11 bases between. The CDR3 runs to 14 residues. Here the CDR3 DNA reads TGTGCCTGGAGTGTGAGGGCCGTTGCAGATACGCAGTATTTT. Encoded protein: CAWSVRAVADTQYF.

The chain has TRBV5-4 and TRBJ2-6, with 8 bases matching TRBD1. Germline CDR1 SGHNT, CDR2 YYREEE (reference sequence). V dropped 4 bases and J dropped 2; count of bases not matched to a gene: 2. This CDR3 has 15 residues. The CDR3 region is CASSKTGAGANVLTF. CDR3 nucleotide sequence: TGTGCCAGCAGCAAGACAGGGGCTGGGGCCAACGTCCTGACTTTC.

This clone turned up a few times. CDR3 residues: CATSDPSSGTGYQPQHF. DNA of the CDR3: TGTGCCACCAGTGATCCCTCCTCCGGGACAGGGTACCAGCCCCAGCATTTT. V usage is TRBV24-1 and J usage is TRBJ1-5; 9 bases are shared with TRBD1. CDR3 length: 17 residues. The germline gives CDR1 KGHDR, CDR2 SFDVKD. V shed 3 bases, J shed 7 bases, and the junction held 12 bases outside the gene matches.

The chain uses TRBV20-1 and TRBJ2-1; no reliable D call. V lost 3 bases to trimming and J lost 7 bases, with 7 bases between them. In germline, CDR1 is DFQATT, CDR2 SNEGSKA (reference sequence). CDR3 length equals 11 residues. Written as DNA, the CDR3 is TGCAGTGCTAGCCCCCTTAATGAGCAGTTCTTC. This sequence encodes CSASPLNEQFF.